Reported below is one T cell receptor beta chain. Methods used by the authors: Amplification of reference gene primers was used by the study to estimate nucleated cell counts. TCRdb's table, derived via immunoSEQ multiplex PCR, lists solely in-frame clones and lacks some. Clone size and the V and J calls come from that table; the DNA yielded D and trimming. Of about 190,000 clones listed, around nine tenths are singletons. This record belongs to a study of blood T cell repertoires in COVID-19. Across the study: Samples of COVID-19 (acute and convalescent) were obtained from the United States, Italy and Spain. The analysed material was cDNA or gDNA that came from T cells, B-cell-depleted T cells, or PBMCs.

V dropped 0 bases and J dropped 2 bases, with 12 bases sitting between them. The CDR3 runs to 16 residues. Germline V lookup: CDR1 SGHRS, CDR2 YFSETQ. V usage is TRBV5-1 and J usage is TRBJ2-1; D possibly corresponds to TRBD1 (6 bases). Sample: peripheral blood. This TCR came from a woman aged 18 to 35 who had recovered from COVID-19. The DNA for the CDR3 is TGCGCCAGCAGCTTGGAAGGGACACGTCCCTACAATGAGCAGTTCTTC. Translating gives CASSLEGTRPYNEQFF. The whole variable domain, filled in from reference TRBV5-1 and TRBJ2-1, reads KAGVTQTPRYLIKTRGQQVTLSCSPISGHRSVSWYQQTPGQGLQFLFEYFSETQRNKGNFPGRFSGRQFSNSRSEMNVSTLELGDSALYLCASSLEGTRPYNEQFFGPGTRLTVL.